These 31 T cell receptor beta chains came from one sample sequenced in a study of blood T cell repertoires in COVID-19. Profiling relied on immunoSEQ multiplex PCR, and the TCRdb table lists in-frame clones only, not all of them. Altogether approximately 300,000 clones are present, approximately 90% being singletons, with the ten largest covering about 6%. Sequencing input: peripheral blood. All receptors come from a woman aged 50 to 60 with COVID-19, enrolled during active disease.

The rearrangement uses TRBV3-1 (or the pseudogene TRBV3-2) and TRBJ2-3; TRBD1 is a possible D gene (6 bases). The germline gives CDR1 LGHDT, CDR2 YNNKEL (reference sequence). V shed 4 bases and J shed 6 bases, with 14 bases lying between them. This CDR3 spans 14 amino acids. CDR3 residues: CASSPGNRADTQYF. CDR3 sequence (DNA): TGTGCCAGCAGCCCCGGAAACAGGGCTGATACGCAGTATTTT.

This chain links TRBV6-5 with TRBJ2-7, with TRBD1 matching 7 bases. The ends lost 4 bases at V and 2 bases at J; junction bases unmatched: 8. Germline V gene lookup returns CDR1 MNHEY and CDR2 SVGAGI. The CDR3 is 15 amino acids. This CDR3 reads CASSSPGTATYEQYF. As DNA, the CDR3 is TGTGCCAGCAGTTCCCCCGGGACAGCTACCTACGAGCAGTACTTC.

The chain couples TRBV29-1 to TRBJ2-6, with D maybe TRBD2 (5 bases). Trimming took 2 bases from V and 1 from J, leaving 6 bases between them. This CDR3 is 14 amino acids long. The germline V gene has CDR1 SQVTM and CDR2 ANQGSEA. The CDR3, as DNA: TGCAGCGTTGAAAGAGGGTCTGGGGCCAACGTCCTGACTTTC. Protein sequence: CSVERGSGANVLTF.

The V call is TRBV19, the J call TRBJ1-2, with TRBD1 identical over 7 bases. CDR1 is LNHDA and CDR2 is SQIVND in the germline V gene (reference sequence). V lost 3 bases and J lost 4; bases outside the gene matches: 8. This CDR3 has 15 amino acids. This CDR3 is CASSIPTGSGYGYTF. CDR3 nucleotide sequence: TGTGCCAGTAGTATCCCGACAGGGTCGGGCTATGGCTACACCTTC.

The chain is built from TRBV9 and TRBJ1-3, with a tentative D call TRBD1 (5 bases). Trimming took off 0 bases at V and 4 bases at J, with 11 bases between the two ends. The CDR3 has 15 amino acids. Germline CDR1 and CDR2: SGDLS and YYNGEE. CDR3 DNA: TGTGCCAGCAGCGTAGCCCCGACAGAAGGAAACACCATATATTTT. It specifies CASSVAPTEGNTIYF.

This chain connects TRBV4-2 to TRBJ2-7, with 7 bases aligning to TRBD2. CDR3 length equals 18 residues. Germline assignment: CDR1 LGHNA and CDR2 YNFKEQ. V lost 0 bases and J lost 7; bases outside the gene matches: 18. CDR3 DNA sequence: TGTGCCAGCAGCCAAGAAATACGGGGGGAGGGCCCCGGTCGGGAGCAGTACTTC. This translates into CASSQEIRGEGPGREQYF.

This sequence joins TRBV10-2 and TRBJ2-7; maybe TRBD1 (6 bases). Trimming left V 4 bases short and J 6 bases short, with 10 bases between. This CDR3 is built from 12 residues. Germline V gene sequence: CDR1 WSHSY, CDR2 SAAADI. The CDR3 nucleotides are TGCGCCAGCAGTGTCGGACAGACCGAGCAGTACTTC. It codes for CASSVGQTEQYF.

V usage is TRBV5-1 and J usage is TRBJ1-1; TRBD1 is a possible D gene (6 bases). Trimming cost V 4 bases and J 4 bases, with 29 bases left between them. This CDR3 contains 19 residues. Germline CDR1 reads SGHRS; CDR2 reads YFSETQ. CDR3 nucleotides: TGCGCCAGCAGCCCGGTCCCGAGCGGTGGGGGCAGGACCAGCACTGAAGCTTTCTTT. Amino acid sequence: CASSPVPSGGGRTSTEAFF.

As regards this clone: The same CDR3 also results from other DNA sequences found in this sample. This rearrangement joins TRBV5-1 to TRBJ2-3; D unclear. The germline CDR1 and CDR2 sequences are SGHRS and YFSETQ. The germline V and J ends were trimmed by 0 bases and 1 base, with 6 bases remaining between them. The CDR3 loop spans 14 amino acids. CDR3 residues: CASSLASGTDTQYF. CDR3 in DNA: TGCGCCAGCAGCTTGGCCAGCGGCACAGATACGCAGTATTTT.

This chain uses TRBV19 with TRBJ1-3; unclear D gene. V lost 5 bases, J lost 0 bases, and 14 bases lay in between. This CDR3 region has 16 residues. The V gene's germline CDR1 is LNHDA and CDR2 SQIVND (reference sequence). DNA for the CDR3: TGTGCCAGTAGTCCTCTCCGGTGGAGCTCTGGAAACACCATATATTTT. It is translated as CASSPLRWSSGNTIYF.

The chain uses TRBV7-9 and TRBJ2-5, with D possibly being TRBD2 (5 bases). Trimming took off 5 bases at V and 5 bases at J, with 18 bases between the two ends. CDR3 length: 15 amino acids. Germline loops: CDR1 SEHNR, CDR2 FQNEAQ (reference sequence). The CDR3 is CASSPGSSIEETQYF. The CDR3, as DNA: TGTGCCAGCAGCCCCGGATCTAGCATCGAGGAGACCCAGTACTTC.

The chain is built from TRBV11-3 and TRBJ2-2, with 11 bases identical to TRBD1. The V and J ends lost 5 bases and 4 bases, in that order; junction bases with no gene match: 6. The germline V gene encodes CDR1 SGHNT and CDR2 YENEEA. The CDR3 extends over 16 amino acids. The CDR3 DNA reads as TGTGCCAGCAGCCCCCGGACAGGGGGCCCCACCGGGGAGCTGTTTTTT. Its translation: CASSPRTGGPTGELFF. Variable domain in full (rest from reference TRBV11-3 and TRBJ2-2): EAGVVQSPRYKIIEKKQPVAFWCNPISGHNTLYWYLQNLGQGPELLIRYENEEAVDDSQLPKDRFSAERLKGVDSTLKIQPAELGDSAVYLCASSPRTGGPTGELFFGEGSRLTVL.

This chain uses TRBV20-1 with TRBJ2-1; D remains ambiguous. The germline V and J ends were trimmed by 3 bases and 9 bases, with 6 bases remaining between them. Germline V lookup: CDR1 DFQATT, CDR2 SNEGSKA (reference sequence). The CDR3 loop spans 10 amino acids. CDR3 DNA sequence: TGCAGTGCTAGCCTAGTTGAGCAGTTCTTC. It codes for CSASLVEQFF.

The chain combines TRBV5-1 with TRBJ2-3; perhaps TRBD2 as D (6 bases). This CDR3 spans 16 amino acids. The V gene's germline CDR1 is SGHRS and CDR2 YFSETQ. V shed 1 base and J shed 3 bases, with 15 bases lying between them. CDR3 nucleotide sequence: TGCGCCAGCAGCTTGACTAGCCAAAGTAGGACAGATACGCAGTATTTT. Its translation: CASSLTSQSRTDTQYF.

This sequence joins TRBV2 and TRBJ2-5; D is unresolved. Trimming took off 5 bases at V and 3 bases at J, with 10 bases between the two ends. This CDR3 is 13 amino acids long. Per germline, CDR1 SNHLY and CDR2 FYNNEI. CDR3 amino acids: CASSSNREETQYF. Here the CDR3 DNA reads TGTGCCAGCAGTTCAAACCGAGAAGAGACCCAGTACTTC. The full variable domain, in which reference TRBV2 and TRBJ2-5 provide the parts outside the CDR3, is EPEVTQTPSHQVTQMGQEVILRCVPISNHLYFYWYRQILGQKVEFLVSFYNNEISEKSEIFDDQFSVERPDGSNFTLKIRSTKLEDSAMYFCASSSNREETQYFGPGTRLLVL.

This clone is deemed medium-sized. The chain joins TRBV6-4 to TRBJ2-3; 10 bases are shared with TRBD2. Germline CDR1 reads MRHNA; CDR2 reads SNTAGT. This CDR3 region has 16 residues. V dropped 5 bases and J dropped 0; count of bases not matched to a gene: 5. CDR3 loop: CASSREAGGSTDTQYF. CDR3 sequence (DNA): TGTGCCAGCAGTCGTGAAGCGGGGGGGAGCACAGATACGCAGTATTTT.

The DNA for the CDR3 is TGTGCCAGCAGCCTAGGGACAGGGCAGGAAAAACTGTTTTTT. Translation gives CASSLGTGQEKLFF. The chain uses TRBV5-4 and TRBJ1-4; 9 nucleotides align to TRBD1. The junction had 6 bases not matched to a gene; V was cut back by 4 bases and J by 8 bases. This CDR3 comprises 14 residues. Germline CDR1 and CDR2: SGHNT and YYREEE (reference sequence). The full variable domain, its missing parts supplied by reference TRBV5-4 and TRBJ1-4, is ETGVTQSPTHLIKTRGQQVTLRCSSQSGHNTVSWYQQALGQGPQFIFQYYREEENGRGNFPPRFSGLQFPNYSSELNVNALELDDSALYLCASSLGTGQEKLFFGSGTQLSVL.

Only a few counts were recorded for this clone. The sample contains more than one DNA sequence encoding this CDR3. In nucleotides, the CDR3 is TGTGCCAGCTCACCGGCCGGGAACTCTGGAAACACCATATATTTT. Protein product: CASSPAGNSGNTIYF. This rearrangement joins TRBV18 to TRBJ1-3; D is undetermined. V was cut by 3 bases and J by 0 bases, with 9 bases left in between. Germline lookup yields CDR1 KGHSH and CDR2 LQKENI. This CDR3 spans 15 amino acids.

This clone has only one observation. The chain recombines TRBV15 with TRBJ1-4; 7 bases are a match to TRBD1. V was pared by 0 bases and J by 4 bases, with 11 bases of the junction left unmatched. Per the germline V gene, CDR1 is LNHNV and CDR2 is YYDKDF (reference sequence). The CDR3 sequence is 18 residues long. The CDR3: CATSRDRYSGTDNEKLFF. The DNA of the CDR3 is TGTGCCACCAGCAGAGATCGCTACTCCGGGACAGATAATGAAAAACTGTTTTTT.

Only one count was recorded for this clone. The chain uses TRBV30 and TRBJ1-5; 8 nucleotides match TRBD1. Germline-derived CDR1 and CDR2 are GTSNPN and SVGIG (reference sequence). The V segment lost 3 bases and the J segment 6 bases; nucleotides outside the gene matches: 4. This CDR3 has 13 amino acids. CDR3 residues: CAWSRQGSQPQHF. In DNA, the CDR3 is TGTGCCTGGAGCCGACAGGGGAGTCAGCCCCAGCATTTT.

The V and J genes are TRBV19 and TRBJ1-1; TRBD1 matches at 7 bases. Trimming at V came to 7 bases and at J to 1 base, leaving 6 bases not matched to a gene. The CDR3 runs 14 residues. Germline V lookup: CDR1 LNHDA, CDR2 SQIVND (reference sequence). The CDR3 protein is CASNDRAWNTEAFF. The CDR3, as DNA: TGTGCCAGTAATGACAGGGCTTGGAACACTGAAGCTTTCTTT.

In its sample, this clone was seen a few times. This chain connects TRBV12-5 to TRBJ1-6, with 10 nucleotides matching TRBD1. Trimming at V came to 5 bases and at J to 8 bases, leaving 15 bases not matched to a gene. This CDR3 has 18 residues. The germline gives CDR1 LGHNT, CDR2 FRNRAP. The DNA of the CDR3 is TGTGCTAGTGGTCGATGGACAGGGGGAGTACTAGGGTATTCACCCCTCCACTTT. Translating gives CASGRWTGGVLGYSPLHF.

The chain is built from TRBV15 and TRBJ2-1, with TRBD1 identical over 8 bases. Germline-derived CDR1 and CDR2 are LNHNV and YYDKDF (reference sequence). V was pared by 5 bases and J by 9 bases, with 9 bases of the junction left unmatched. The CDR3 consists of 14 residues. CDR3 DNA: TGTGCCACCAGCGAGGACAGGGATCGCAGTGAGCAGTTCTTC. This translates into CATSEDRDRSEQFF. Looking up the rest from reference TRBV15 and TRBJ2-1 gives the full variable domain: DAMVIQNPRYQVTQFGKPVTLSCSQTLNHNVMYWYQQKSSQAPKLLFHYYDKDFNNEADTPDNFQSRRPNTSFCFLDIRSPGLGDTAMYLCATSEDRDRSEQFFGPGTRLTVL.

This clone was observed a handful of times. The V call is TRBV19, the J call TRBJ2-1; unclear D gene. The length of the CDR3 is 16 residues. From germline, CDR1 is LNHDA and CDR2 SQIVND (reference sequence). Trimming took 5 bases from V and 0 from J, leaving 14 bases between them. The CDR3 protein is CASSLGLFGSYNEQFF. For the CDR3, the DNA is TGTGCCAGTAGTTTGGGCCTCTTTGGCTCCTACAATGAGCAGTTCTTC.

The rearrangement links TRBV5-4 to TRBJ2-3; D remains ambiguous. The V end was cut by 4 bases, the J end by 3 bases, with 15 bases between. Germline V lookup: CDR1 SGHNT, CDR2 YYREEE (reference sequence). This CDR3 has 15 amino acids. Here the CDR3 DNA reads TGTGCCAGCAGCCTGACCCCCCCGCGGACAGATACGCAGTATTTT. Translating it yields CASSLTPPRTDTQYF.

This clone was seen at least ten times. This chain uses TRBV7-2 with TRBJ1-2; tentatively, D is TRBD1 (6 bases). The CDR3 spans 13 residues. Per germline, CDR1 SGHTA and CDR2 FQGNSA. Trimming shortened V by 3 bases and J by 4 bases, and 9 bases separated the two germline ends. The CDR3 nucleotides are TGTGCCAGCAGCTTCAGGGGACGCTATGGCTACACCTTC. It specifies CASSFRGRYGYTF.

The CDR3 DNA follows: TGTGCCAGCAGTGAGGCGAGCAATCAGCCCCAGCATTTT. This codes for CASSEASNQPQHF. The gene calls are TRBV27 and TRBJ1-5; D call uncertain. V was cut by 5 bases and J by 1 base, with 6 bases left in between. CDR3 size: 13 residues. Germline V gene sequence: CDR1 MNHEY, CDR2 SMNVEV (reference sequence).

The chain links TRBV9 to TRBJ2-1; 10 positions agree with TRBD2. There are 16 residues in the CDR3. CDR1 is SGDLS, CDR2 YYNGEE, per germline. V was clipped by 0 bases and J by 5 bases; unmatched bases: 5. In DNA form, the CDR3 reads TGTGCCAGCAGCGTAGTTCCAGCGGGAGGGAACAATGAGCAGTTCTTC. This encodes CASSVVPAGGNNEQFF.

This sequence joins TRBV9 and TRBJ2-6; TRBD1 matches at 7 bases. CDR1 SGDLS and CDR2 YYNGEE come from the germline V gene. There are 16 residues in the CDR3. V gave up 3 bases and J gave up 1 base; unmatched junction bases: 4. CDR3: CASSETGRSGANVLTF. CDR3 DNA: TGTGCCAGCAGCGAGACAGGGCGTTCTGGGGCCAACGTCCTGACTTTC.

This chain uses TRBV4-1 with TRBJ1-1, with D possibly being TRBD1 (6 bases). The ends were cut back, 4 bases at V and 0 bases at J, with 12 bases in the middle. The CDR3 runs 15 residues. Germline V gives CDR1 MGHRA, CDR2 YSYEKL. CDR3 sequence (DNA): TGCGCCAGCAGCCCGATGAGGGACATGAACACTGAAGCTTTCTTT. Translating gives CASSPMRDMNTEAFF.

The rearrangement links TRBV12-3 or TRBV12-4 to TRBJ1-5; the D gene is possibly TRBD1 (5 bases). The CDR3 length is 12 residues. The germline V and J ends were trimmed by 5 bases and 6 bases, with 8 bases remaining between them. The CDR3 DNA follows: TGTGCCAGCAGTCAGGGTCCTCAGCCCCAGCATTTT. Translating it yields CASSQGPQPQHF.